The 10 T cell receptor beta chains listed next were all sequenced from one sample in a study of vaccination and CD4 T cells after COVID-19. As to treatment: approximately 10-day PBMC culture with coronavirus spike peptide pools or control peptides (ViraFEST assay). With the Oncomine TCR Beta short-read assay, DNA from cultured CD4+ T cells was sequenced. In TCRdb, the PCR reads were re-called with MiXCR into one record per CDR3 protein. Of about 12,000 distinct CDR3 sequences listed, approximately 64% were seen once; the top ten hold less than 9%. These receptors have no known antigen. The sample was CD4+ T cells from blood, cultured in vitro, taken before SARS-CoV-2 vaccination. These receptors originate from a human donor who had recovered from COVID-19.

The chain links TRBV20-1 to TRBJ1-2, with 7 positions matching TRBD1. Germline V gene sequence: CDR1 DFQATT, CDR2 SNEGSKA (reference sequence). CDR3 size: 16 residues. With V trimmed by 6 bases and J by 7 bases, 20 bases remained unmatched. The CDR3 spells CSARNSDRPGMSGYTF. The CDR3 nucleotides are TGCAGTGCCCGAAACTCGGACAGGCCCGGGATGAGTGGCTACACCTTC.

The chain is built from TRBV20-1 and TRBJ2-7; D may be TRBD2 (5 bases). The germline V gene has CDR1 DFQATT and CDR2 SNEGSKA (reference sequence). CDR3 length: 11 residues. The CDR3 loop reads CSTLGVDEQYF. The DNA for the CDR3 is TGCAGCACACTCGGGGTAGACGAGCAGTACTTC.

The chain combines TRBV5-1 with TRBJ1-2; a possible D gene is TRBD1 (5 bases). The CDR3 has 13 amino acids. Germline lookup yields CDR1 SGHRS and CDR2 YFSETQ. V was cut by 7 bases and J by 4 bases, with 14 bases left in between. CDR3 region: CASSLAGSYGYTF. CDR3 bases: TGCGCCAGCTCCCTGGCAGGGTCCTATGGCTACACCTTC.

This clonotype rates as medium-sized. The chain has TRBV6-1 and TRBJ2-7; D tentatively fits TRBD1 or TRBD2 (5 bases each). The CDR3 covers 15 residues. V dropped 4 bases and J dropped 2 bases, with 15 bases sitting between them. The V gene's germline CDR1 is MNHNS and CDR2 SASEGT. CDR3 residues: CASSAEQGAPYEQYF. DNA of the CDR3: TGTGCCAGCAGTGCGGAGCAGGGAGCACCCTACGAGCAGTACTTC.

V and J are TRBV7-3 and TRBJ1-6; 9 nucleotides match TRBD1. Germline values: CDR1 SGHTA, CDR2 FQGTGA. The CDR3 length is 15 residues. V dropped 5 bases and J dropped 10; count of bases not matched to a gene: 9. CDR3 loop: CASSPQGQGRSPLHF. DNA for the CDR3: TGTGCCAGCAGCCCACAGGGACAGGGTCGGTCACCCCTCCACTTT. The variable domain in full, with the rest retrieved from reference TRBV7-3 and TRBJ1-6, is GAGVSQTPSNKVTEKGKYVELRCDPISGHTALYWYRQSLGQGPEFLIYFQGTGAADDSGLPNDRFFAVRPEGSVSTLKIQRTERGDSAVYLCASSPQGQGRSPLHFGNGTRLTVT.

This sequence joins TRBV20-1 and TRBJ2-1, with 10 bases fitting TRBD2. The CDR3 length is 13 residues. The J segment lost 9 bases and the V segment lost 0 bases, leaving 2 bases of the junction unmatched. Germline assignment: CDR1 DFQATT and CDR2 SNEGSKA (reference sequence). The CDR3 DNA sequence: TGCAGTGCTAGAGATAGACTAGCGGGTGAGCAGTTCTTC. This codes for CSARDRLAGEQFF.

This clonotype has just a few counts. This rearrangement joins TRBV20-1 to TRBJ2-3, with 14 bases aligning to TRBD2. CDR3 length equals 17 residues. Unmatched junction bases numbered 9, after V lost 6 bases and J lost 1 base. CDR1 is DFQATT and CDR2 is SNEGSKA in the germline V gene (reference sequence). The CDR3 nucleotides read TGCAGTGCAAAGACTAGCGGGAGGGCCGGAGGCACAGATACGCAGTATTTT. The encoded protein is CSAKTSGRAGGTDTQYF.

This clonotype was picked up a small number of times. The chain carries TRBV6-5 and TRBJ1-1, with D uncertain. CDR3 length: 13 amino acids. V lost 2 bases and J lost 3, with 7 bases in between. Germline CDR1 reads MNHEY; CDR2 reads SVGAGI. The CDR3 loop is CASSYQDHTEAFF. The CDR3 DNA follows: TGTGCCAGCAGTTACCAGGACCACACTGAAGCTTTCTTT.

This rearrangement joins TRBV19 to TRBJ1-5; D call uncertain. This CDR3 region has 12 residues. Germline CDR1 is LNHDA and CDR2 is SQIVND (reference sequence). V lost 2 bases to trimming and J lost 7 bases, with 6 bases between them. The CDR3 region has the DNA TGTGCCAGTAGTATACGGGGACAGCCCCAGCATTTT. The encoded protein is CASSIRGQPQHF.

This chain links TRBV4-1 with TRBJ1-2; a weak D match, TRBD1 (5 bases). Germline V gene sequence: CDR1 MGHRA, CDR2 YSYEKL. Trimming cost V 10 bases and J 3 bases, with 21 bases left between them. CDR3 size: 15 residues. The CDR3 DNA reads TGCGCCACCTCCCTTGGGGGATGGGGAGACTATGGCTACACCTTC. It is translated as CATSLGGWGDYGYTF.